This TCR beta chain was found in a study of blood T cell repertoires in COVID-19. Sequencing was performed with immunoSEQ multiplex PCR; in TCRdb, only in-frame clones are kept and a portion is missing. The sample gives tens of thousands of clones, roughly 80% of which show up once; approximately 15% is in the top ten. The germline CDR1 and CDR2 sequences are SGHDT and YYEEEE. CDR3 length equals 19 residues. V lost 4 bases to trimming and J lost 5 bases; unmatched junction nucleotides: 20. The chain has TRBV5-6 and TRBJ2-5, with 10 positions matching TRBD1. The receptor was derived from a woman of 80 years or more with active or convalescent COVID-19. The sample taken for sequencing was peripheral blood. The CDR3 DNA reads as TGTGCCAGCAGCCTCCCCCCGGTGGGACAGGGGACGGGTTGGGAGACCCAGTACTTC. Amino acid sequence: CASSLPPVGQGTGWETQYF.